This TCR beta chain was sequenced during a study of T cells in Graves' hyperthyroidism and ophthalmopathy. General study results and limits: The blood repertoire included most of the expanded thyroid clonotypes above 0.001.

Amplification of TCR beta CDR3 regions was performed using RNA transcripts as template. Carried out on the TCR CDR3, a first-round RT-PCR used the HTBI primer set. TCRdb reprocessed the multiplex PCR reads with MiXCR, giving one entry per CDR3 protein. The sample lists 200,000 or so distinct CDR3 sequences; about 17% were seen once. The CDR3 covers 16 residues. Between the trimmed V and J ends, which lost 3 bases and 5 bases, there was a span of 17 bases. The V gene's germline CDR1 is MNHNS and CDR2 SASEGT. For this clonotype: Antigen unknown.

Fresh peripheral blood, roughly 10 ml of it, supplied the PBMCs. The chain carries TRBV6-1 and TRBJ1-5, with D possibly matching TRBD1 (5 bases). The specimen sequenced was blood. This receptor was taken from a woman aged 45-65 years with Graves' hyperthyroidism. The CDR3 region is CASSEGQGRDYQPQHF. CDR3 coding DNA: TGTGCCAGCAGTGAGGGGCAGGGAAGGGATTATCAGCCCCAGCATTTT.